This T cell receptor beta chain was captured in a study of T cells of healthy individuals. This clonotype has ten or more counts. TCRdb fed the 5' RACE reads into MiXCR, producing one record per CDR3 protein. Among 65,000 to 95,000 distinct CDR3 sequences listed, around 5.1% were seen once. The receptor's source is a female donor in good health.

CDR3 in amino acids: CASSLSGQGVAFF. The CDR3, as DNA: TGTGCCAGCAGTTTATCGGGACAGGGGGTCGCTTTCTTT. The genes are TRBV27 and TRBJ1-1, with 11 bases identical to TRBD1. The CDR3 covers 13 residues. V shed 0 bases and J 11 bases; nucleotides not matched to a gene: 2. Germline V gene sequence: CDR1 MNHEY, CDR2 SMNVEV (reference sequence).